The 12 T cell receptor beta chains below come from one sample, sequenced in a study of T cells in tumors after PD-1 blockade. This table comes from immunoSEQ multiplex PCR, and its TCRdb copy is limited to in-frame clones, with some not included. The sample records about 60,000 clones, roughly 70% being singletons. Sequenced material: PBMCs, taken after anti-PD-1 treatment. These receptors were obtained from a human donor with basal cell carcinoma.

This chain links TRBV28 with TRBJ2-1; 7 bases fit TRBD2. Germline V lookup: CDR1 MDHEN, CDR2 SYDVKM. J lost 5 bases, V lost 7 bases, and 8 bases had no gene match. This CDR3 has 14 amino acids. DNA of the CDR3: TGTGCCAGCACCCCGCGGGGGATCGACAATGAGCAGTTCTTC. It specifies CASTPRGIDNEQFF.

The chain has TRBV5-4 and TRBJ2-1; 12 bases line up with TRBD2. There are 19 residues in the CDR3. CDR1 SGHNT and CDR2 YYREEE come from the germline V gene (reference sequence). J lost 2 bases, V lost 0 bases, and 9 bases had no gene match. CDR3: CASSLGLAGAMPTYNEQFF. CDR3 in DNA: TGTGCCAGCAGCTTGGGACTAGCGGGGGCGATGCCAACCTACAATGAGCAGTTCTTC.

The chain uses TRBV29-1 and TRBJ2-5; TRBD1 is a possible D gene (6 bases). V was trimmed by 7 bases and J by 5 bases, leaving 14 bases between them. The V gene's germline CDR1 is SQVTM and CDR2 ANQGSEA. CDR3 size: 12 residues. The CDR3 region has the DNA TGCAGCGCAGGGGATCCGGGCGAGACCCAGTACTTC. Amino acid sequence: CSAGDPGETQYF.

V gene TRBV2 combines with J gene TRBJ1-5; D gene unclear. Trimming took 7 bases from V and 0 from J, leaving 7 bases between them. The CDR3 length is 13 residues. Germline-derived CDR1 and CDR2 are SNHLY and FYNNEI. The CDR3 is CASKADSNQPQHF. CDR3 nucleotide sequence: TGTGCCAGCAAGGCAGATAGCAATCAGCCCCAGCATTTT.

This chain connects TRBV3-1 (or the pseudogene TRBV3-2) to TRBJ2-1; 14 positions match TRBD2. V lost 3 bases to trimming and J lost 7 bases; unmatched junction nucleotides: 8. Germline lookup yields CDR1 LGHDT and CDR2 YNNKEL (reference sequence). The CDR3 length is 17 residues. DNA of the CDR3: TGTGCCAGCAGCCATCCGAGACTAGCGGGGGGGCCTAATGAGCAGTTCTTC. Residues: CASSHPRLAGGPNEQFF.

This sequence joins TRBV10-3 and TRBJ1-2; TRBD1 matches at 7 bases. The CDR3 is 13 residues long. V was clipped by 10 bases and J by 4 bases; unmatched bases: 9. Per the germline V gene, CDR1 is ENHRY and CDR2 is SYGVKD. The CDR3 bases are TGTGCCACGTGGGACAGCAACGTCTATGGCTACACCTTC. It encodes CATWDSNVYGYTF.

This chain uses TRBV19 with TRBJ2-3; the D gene is possibly TRBD2 (7 bases). Germline CDR1 and CDR2: LNHDA and SQIVND (reference sequence). The CDR3 runs 15 residues. The germline V and J ends were trimmed by 4 bases and 1 base, with 12 bases remaining between them. For the CDR3, the DNA is TGTGCCAGTAGTAGTGGGGGGGGGCGCACAGATACGCAGTATTTT. It encodes CASSSGGGRTDTQYF.

As to this clone: Distinct nucleotide sequences in the sample also encode this CDR3. The chain employs TRBV5-1 and TRBJ1-1; 8 bases line up with TRBD1. Trimming took 4 bases from V and 7 from J; bases not matched to a gene: 12. This CDR3 contains 15 residues. Germline V lookup: CDR1 SGHRS, CDR2 YFSETQ. This CDR3 is CASSVDPGGGGEAFF. The CDR3 DNA reads as TGCGCCAGCAGCGTGGACCCAGGGGGCGGGGGTGAAGCTTTCTTT.

This chain links TRBV18 with TRBJ2-1; D is unclear. Trimming shortened V by 0 bases and J by 1 base, and 13 bases separated the two germline ends. The germline gives CDR1 KGHSH, CDR2 LQKENI. The length of the CDR3 is 17 residues. The CDR3 here is CASSPPVTDLSYNEQFF. The CDR3 coding sequence is TGTGCCAGCTCACCACCGGTCACAGACCTATCCTACAATGAGCAGTTCTTC.

In this sample, this clone turned up once. The CDR3 DNA sequence: TGCGCCAGCAGCGGGCGGGGGACTCAGTTGGATACGCAGTATTTT. This encodes CASSGRGTQLDTQYF. The V call is TRBV4-1, the J call TRBJ2-3, with 7 bases identical to TRBD2. J was trimmed by 6 bases and V by 5 bases; bases with no gene match: 11. CDR1 and CDR2 from the germline V gene are MGHRA and YSYEKL. This CDR3 is built from 15 residues.

V is TRBV7-2 and J is TRBJ1-2; D might be TRBD1 (5 bases). V lost 2 bases and J lost 4, with 17 bases in between. This CDR3 is built from 16 residues. Germline loops: CDR1 SGHTA, CDR2 FQGNSA. CDR3 nucleotide sequence: TGTGCCAGCAGCTTACAGCGGGACCCGGAGGTCTATGGCTACACCTTC. Its protein product is CASSLQRDPEVYGYTF.

This clone was counted only a few times. The CDR3 sequence: CATSAKDRGGTGELFF. CDR3 in DNA: TGTGCCACCAGTGCTAAAGACAGGGGGGGGACCGGGGAGCTGTTTTTT. V gene TRBV24-1 combines with J gene TRBJ2-2; the match to TRBD1 covers 9 bases. Trimming cost V 5 bases and J 5 bases; bases outside gene matches: 8. The germline V gene has CDR1 KGHDR and CDR2 SFDVKD. This CDR3 spans 16 amino acids.